A single sample gave rise to the 10 T cell receptor beta chains below, sequenced in a study of vaccination and CD4 T cells after COVID-19. The Oncomine TCR Beta short-read assay was what sequenced the DNA obtained from cultured CD4+ T cells. TCRdb fed the PCR reads into MiXCR, producing one record per CDR3 protein. The sample shows 8,000 to 10,000 distinct CDR3 sequences, more than 35% of them seen only once. Their recognized antigens are unknown. The sample's treatment: roughly 10-day PBMC culture with coronavirus spike peptide pools or control peptides (ViraFEST assay). Sequences were obtained from CD4+ T cells from blood, cultured in vitro. The receptors were sampled from a human donor who had recovered from COVID-19.

The gene calls are TRBV9 and TRBJ2-2; a possible D gene is TRBD2 (5 bases). Germline CDR1 is SGDLS and CDR2 is YYNGEE. Between the trimmed V and J ends, which lost 4 bases and 3 bases, there was a span of 16 bases. The CDR3 is 16 residues long. CDR3 residues: CASSSHIRGDTGELFF. The DNA for the CDR3 is TGTGCCAGCAGCTCCCATATCCGGGGTGACACCGGGGAGCTGTTTTTT.

The rearrangement uses TRBV27 and TRBJ1-2; D might be TRBD1 (6 bases). The CDR3 has 14 residues. CDR1 is MNHEY and CDR2 is SMNVEV in the germline V gene (reference sequence). Trimming took 0 bases from V and 5 from J, leaving 10 bases between them. The CDR3 loop reads CASSLSTGVYGYTF. CDR3 nucleotides: TGTGCCAGCAGTTTATCGACAGGCGTTTATGGCTACACCTTC.

This chain connects TRBV4-3 to TRBJ1-5, with D possibly matching TRBD1 (6 bases). Trimming removed 1 base from V and 10 bases from J, with 17 bases in between. CDR1 LGHNA and CDR2 YSLEER come from the germline V gene. The CDR3 sequence is 15 residues long. CDR3 in amino acids: CASSQGVKGGGPQHF. The CDR3 nucleotides are TGCGCCAGCAGCCAAGGTGTTAAGGGGGGCGGTCCCCAGCATTTT.

The chain links TRBV6-1 to TRBJ2-7; tentatively, D is TRBD2 (6 bases). Per germline, CDR1 MNHNS and CDR2 SASEGT. Between the trimmed V and J ends, which lost 7 bases and 0 bases, there was a span of 19 bases. The CDR3 runs to 16 residues. The CDR3 bases are TGTGCCAGCAACCGGCCCGGGAGTGCCTTCTCCTACGAGCAGTACTTC. Translated: CASNRPGSAFSYEQYF.

This clonotype has a handful of counts. The V call is TRBV12-2, the J call TRBJ1-2; the table calls TRBD1, which could not be checked here. TRBV12-2 is a documented pseudogene. CDR3 length: 16 amino acids. The CDR3 nucleotides are TGTGCAAGTCGCTTCTTACCTAACAGGGGAGGTACCTCCTACACCTTC. This codes for CASRFLPNRGGTSYTF.

This clonotype was counted a few times. J is TRBJ2-7 and V is TRBV7-8, with D possibly TRBD1 on 6 matching bases. V gave up 4 bases and J gave up 3 bases, with 19 bases separating them. Per germline, CDR1 SGHVS and CDR2 FQNEAQ. This CDR3 contains 16 residues. CDR3 region: CASSSTPGTTFYEQYF. CDR3 bases: TGTGCCAGCAGCTCAACTCCCGGGACAACGTTCTACGAGCAGTACTTC.

The V gene is TRBV10-3, the J gene TRBJ1-2, with D unresolved. Per the germline V gene, CDR1 is ENHRY and CDR2 is SYGVKD. The CDR3 consists of 14 residues. The V gene lost 3 bases and the J gene lost 4 bases, with 12 bases spanning the gap. CDR3: CAISEKSQAYGYTF. Here the CDR3 DNA reads TGTGCCATCAGTGAAAAAAGCCAGGCCTATGGCTACACCTTC.

This clonotype was counted only a few times. The V call is TRBV5-1, the J call TRBJ2-2; D ambiguous. CDR3 length: 13 residues. Per the germline V gene, CDR1 is SGHRS and CDR2 is YFSETQ. The V end was cut by 2 bases, the J end by 4 bases, with 6 bases between. Written as DNA, the CDR3 is TGCGCCAGCAGCTTTTCGACCACCGGGGAGCTGTTTTTT. Its protein is CASSFSTTGELFF.

This clonotype is medium-sized in the sample. The CDR3 nucleotides are TGTGCCAGCAGCCAAGGGTCCGGTAACTATGGCTACACCTTC. Residues: CASSQGSGNYGYTF. The J gene is TRBJ1-2, the V gene TRBV6-1; D gene uncertain. V gave up 6 bases and J gave up 1 base, with 12 bases separating them. In germline, CDR1 is MNHNS, CDR2 SASEGT. This CDR3 has 14 amino acids.

The chain couples TRBV14 to TRBJ2-7; D possibly matches TRBD1 or TRBD2 (5 bases each). This CDR3 is built from 17 residues. The V and J ends lost 1 base and 3 bases respectively, with 19 bases between them. The V gene's germline CDR1 is SGHDN and CDR2 FVKESK. CDR3 sequence (DNA): TGTGCCAGCAGCCAAGTAGGTTGGCAGGGAGCGATCTACGAGCAGTACTTC. Translating it yields CASSQVGWQGAIYEQYF.